This TCR beta chain was obtained from a study of blood T cells in healthy people across ages (dated by TCRdb to the mid-2010s). With respect to the entire study: Template switching captured roughly one uniquely barcoded TCR beta cDNA molecule per two T cells in model experiments. The donors were divided into four age groups: young (average around 16 years), middle-aged (roughly 42), aged (about 62) and long-lived (about 79). To avoid experimental bias, donors of different ages were randomly spread across the sequencing lanes. Age-related changes in TCR beta repertoire diversity were measured in the study by deep sequencing normalized with unique cDNA molecular identifiers. The study analyzed two additional independent replicas of 1 million unique cDNA reads from the same blood draw for two donors, one aged 18 to 30 and one aged 80 or older. General study outcomes and caveats: The CMV infection status of donors was not known, potentially confounding age-related changes in expanded clonotypes. Observed TCR beta diversity per million T cells fell roughly linearly with age, and a significant reduction was already apparent by age about 36. Conclusive comparison of naive and antigen-experienced compartments was prevented by the profiling of bulk unsorted PBMCs. Estimates of total diversity from one million sequenced T cells were regarded as lower bounds and underestimates. The long-lived group showed more naive CD4+ T cells, fewer expanded clones and increased TCR diversity than the aged group, suggesting age selection. Observed TCR beta diversity correlated strongly with the percentage of naive T cells measured by flow cytometry.

The CDR3, from cysteine to phenylalanine, totals 12 residues. Only CDR3 DNA is held: 36 bases, read in frame from base 1. Based on the germline V gene, the CDR1 and CDR2 sequences are MNHEY and SVGEGT. V and J are truncated by 6 bases and 0 bases respectively, leaving an intervening sequence of 6 bases. To note about this clonotype: Its target antigen remains unknown. Nothing much larger sits one base from this clone, and base qualities are not available.

The donors were a few dozen Caucasian individuals from Russia, aged 6 to 90 years, who were systemically healthy. Each donor gave around 9.8 milliliters of peripheral blood, collected into EDTA-treated Vacutainer tubes. Ficoll-Paque density-gradient centrifugation was used to isolate PBMCs, with at least 6.5 million per sample. Total RNA was extracted from PBMCs with Trizol reagent, with at least 6 micrograms obtained per sample. The percentages of naive CD45RAhigh/CD27high T cells were determined by flow cytometry on a PBMC aliquot from every donor. Libraries were constructed by 5' RACE. Sequencing was performed on an Illumina HiSeq 2500. The second PCR ran for about 6 to 12 cycles and used a J-beta primer mix along with a sample-barcoded 5' primer. A template-switch 5' adaptor carrying 12 random nucleotides introduced a unique molecular identifier onto each TCR beta cDNA molecule. Each sample yielded at least 2.5 million CDR3-containing paired-end reads. All of the RNA was converted into first-strand cDNA using the Mint cDNA synthesis kit, with a TRBC-specific oligonucleotide serving as the primer. All cDNA was treated with uracil-DNA glycosylase and then went through a first 18-cycle PCR with the universal primers M1SS and BC2_uni_R. From the authors' description of their analysis: Each sample was normalized by randomly selecting 1 million high-quality reads, each carrying a distinct molecular identifier. Instead of being binned into consensus sequences, reads that shared molecular identifiers were thrown out. MiTCR, run with a Q25 quality threshold and the strictest error-elimination algorithm, handled CDR3 identification, clonotype clustering and error correction. A nonparametric unseen species model with Euler transformation was used to estimate a lower bound on total TCR beta diversity. The raw public reads went through TCRdb reprocessing: fastp at Q25, MiXCR clone calling, in-frame beta chains kept. Rows merge per CDR3 protein into single entries with the most common DNA and genes. The V and J calls reflect TCRdb's pipeline rather than the authors' work. The sample records over 600,000 distinct CDR3 sequences, 20% to 25% of which are singletons. The ten largest account for roughly 3.9% of the sample.

Sequencing was carried out using blood. Recombination linked TRBV6-2 or TRBV6-3 to TRBJ2-7; a confident D gene designation cannot be given. The TCR was taken from a man aged 70-80 years in good health. The encoded CDR3 is CASSPFSYEQYF. The DNA sequence is as follows: TGTGCCAGCAGCCCCTTCTCCTACGAGCAGTACTTC.